This T cell receptor beta chain was found in a study of Ad26.COV2.S vaccination and SARS-CoV-2 variants. At the level of the study: Intramuscular Ad26.COV2.S doses were given once or twice, 56 days apart.

Treatment reported: roughly 19 received Ad26.COV2.S at low or high dose, single or two shots; about 5 received placebo; per-sample allocation not given. Sampling occurred on day 63 after the first vaccine or placebo injection. Boston supplied an adult donor aged 18-55 years. Germline V gene sequence: CDR1 MNHEY, CDR2 SVGEGT. The CDR3 extends over 15 amino acids. Trimming removed 2 bases from V and 6 bases from J, with 17 bases in between. Clones were read by immunoSEQ multiplex PCR, and TCRdb kept only the in-frame ones, dropping some. Found here are some 370,000 clones, 80% to 90% of them singletons; the top ten hold nearly 7.5%.

The sequence was obtained from a person aged 18-60 years who received the Ad26.COV2.S COVID-19 vaccine or a placebo. The chain carries TRBV6-2 or TRBV6-3 and TRBJ2-7; TRBD2 might be the D (7 bases). Sequences were derived from peripheral blood, sampled in a trial of Ad26.COV2.S vaccine versus placebo. For the CDR3, the DNA is TGTGCCAGCAGTTACCGACGGGGGCCGGGAGGCGAGCAGTACTTC. It specifies CASSYRRGPGGEQYF.